These 17 T cell receptor beta chains originate from one sample sequenced in a study of cytomegalovirus exposure and HLA in healthy donors. Researchers ran the PCR with 60 Vbeta and 13 Jbeta primers. TCRdb's table, derived via immunoSEQ multiplex PCR, lists solely in-frame clones and lacks some. The sample includes 150,000 to 200,000 clones, approximately 76% seen only once; the top ten take 5% to 6.5%. The sample taken for sequencing was PBMCs. The source is a woman in her late teens or twenties in good health and CMV-seropositive.

In DNA form, the CDR3 reads TGTGCCAGCAGCTTCGAAATGACCGGAGACTTCTATGGCTACACCTTC. Translation gives CASSFEMTGDFYGYTF. The chain uses TRBV7-9 and TRBJ1-2; no clear D gene. V was shortened by 3 bases and J by 4 bases, with 18 bases between the two germline ends. CDR1 and CDR2 (germline): SEHNR, FQNEAQ (reference sequence). This CDR3 has 16 amino acids.

The chain joins TRBV28 to TRBJ2-1; 9 bases match TRBD2. The J segment lost 9 bases and the V segment lost 1 base, leaving 7 bases of the junction unmatched. The CDR3 runs 15 residues. CDR1 is MDHEN, CDR2 SYDVKM, per germline. The CDR3 DNA reads TGTGCCAGCAGTTTATTTGCGGGGGGGCTAGGTGAGCAGTTCTTC. Amino acids: CASSLFAGGLGEQFF.

CDR3 protein: CASSVTSGGSYEQYF. The CDR3 DNA reads TGTGCCAGCAGCGTCACTAGCGGGGGGTCCTACGAGCAGTACTTC. This sequence joins TRBV5-6 and TRBJ2-7; 12 bases fit TRBD2. J gave up 1 base and V 4 bases, and 3 bases lay outside the gene matches. Per germline, CDR1 SGHDT and CDR2 YYEEEE. This CDR3 is 15 amino acids long. The full variable domain, completed using reference TRBV5-6 and TRBJ2-7, is DAGVTQSPTHLIKTRGQQVTLRCSPKSGHDTVSWYQQALGQGPQFIFQYYEEEERQRGNFPDRFSGHQFPNYSSELNVNALLLGDSALYLCASSVTSGGSYEQYFGPGTRLTVT.

The chain couples TRBV6-5 to TRBJ1-2; tentative D call: TRBD1 (6 bases). The CDR3 contains 14 residues. V was trimmed by 7 bases and J by 6 bases, leaving 18 bases between them. Looked up from germline, CDR1 is MNHEY and CDR2 is SVGAGI. The CDR3 nucleotides are TGTGCCAGCACCCGAAGGGGGTGGGTGGATGGCTACACCTTC. Protein product: CASTRRGWVDGYTF.

CDR3 DNA: TGTGCCAGCAGCTTTATAGAATCTGGAAACACCATATATTTT. It codes for CASSFIESGNTIYF. The V gene is TRBV5-5, the J gene TRBJ1-3, with no clear D. CDR3 length: 14 residues. With 2 bases removed from V and 1 base from J, the gap between germline ends came to 7 bases. The V gene's germline CDR1 is SGHKS and CDR2 YYEKEE (reference sequence).

This chain joins TRBV7-2 and TRBJ2-7, with a tentative D call TRBD2 (5 bases). V dropped 1 base and J dropped 4 bases, with 14 bases sitting between them. CDR1 and CDR2 from the germline V gene are SGHTA and FQGNSA. The CDR3 sequence is 15 residues long. In DNA form, the CDR3 reads TGTGCCAGCAGCTTAGATGAGGGAGTGAGGTACGAGCAGTACTTC. Its protein product is CASSLDEGVRYEQYF.

This chain uses TRBV18 with TRBJ2-3; 7 nucleotides line up with TRBD2. V trimming: 3 bases; J trimming: 10 bases; junction bases outside the gene matches: 10. This CDR3 spans 14 amino acids. The germline V gene encodes CDR1 KGHSH and CDR2 LQKENI. CDR3 sequence: CASSPGAGNDAQYF. The CDR3 nucleotides read TGTGCCAGCTCACCGGGAGCGGGGAATGATGCGCAGTATTTT.

The table lists this clone with a few counts. This chain joins TRBV11-2 and TRBJ2-5; TRBD2 matches 7 bases. Germline trimming cut 3 bases from V and 5 bases from J; bases unmatched to any gene: 9. The CDR3 is 15 residues long. Germline-derived CDR1 and CDR2 are SGHAT and FQNNGV. In DNA form, the CDR3 reads TGTGCCAGCAGCTTGAGTGGGGGGGAAAGGGAGACCCAGTACTTC. This sequence encodes CASSLSGGERETQYF.

This clone showed up just once. This chain joins TRBV15 and TRBJ1-2; 8 bases are a match to TRBD1. V lost 6 bases, J lost 1 base, and 7 bases stayed unmatched. This CDR3 comprises 15 residues. CDR1 LNHNV and CDR2 YYDKDF come from the germline V gene (reference sequence). The CDR3 nucleotides read TGTGCCACCAGAGGACAGGGTGGGTTTAACTATGGCTACACCTTC. Residues: CATRGQGGFNYGYTF.

The J gene is TRBJ1-1, the V gene TRBV30, with 9 bases matching TRBD1. The CDR3 has 13 residues. V shed 5 bases, J shed 7 bases, and the junction held 8 bases outside the gene matches. Germline CDR1 GTSNPN, CDR2 SVGIG (reference sequence). This chain's CDR3 is CAWGTGLGGEAFF. In nucleotides, the CDR3 is TGTGCCTGGGGGACAGGGCTGGGGGGTGAAGCTTTCTTT.

In DNA, the CDR3 is TGTGCCAGCAGCTTGGGGCCCGAGGATACGCAGTATTTT. Amino acids: CASSLGPEDTQYF. The chain recombines TRBV7-3 with TRBJ2-3; a possible D gene is TRBD1 (5 bases). The V and J ends lost 3 bases and 6 bases respectively, with 10 bases between them. Germline V gene sequence: CDR1 SGHTA, CDR2 FQGTGA. The length of the CDR3 is 13 residues.

This chain connects TRBV30 to TRBJ2-1; 11 bases are shared with TRBD2. Trimming at V came to 4 bases and at J to 5 bases, leaving 4 bases not matched to a gene. CDR3 length: 14 amino acids. In germline, CDR1 is GTSNPN, CDR2 SVGIG (reference sequence). CDR3 loop: CAWNGTSGNNEQFF. DNA for the CDR3: TGTGCCTGGAACGGGACTAGCGGTAACAATGAGCAGTTCTTC.

This clone came up a few times. The chain combines TRBV5-6 with TRBJ1-5; 8 nucleotides align to TRBD1. Germline CDR1 is SGHDT and CDR2 is YYEEEE. This CDR3 is 16 amino acids long. Trimming cost V 0 bases and J 11 bases; bases outside gene matches: 13. Here the CDR3 DNA reads TGTGCCAGCAGCTTGGGAGGGACAGGCGATCCCAGGACCCAGCATTTT. Its protein product is CASSLGGTGDPRTQHF.

J is TRBJ2-7 and V is TRBV28; 9 bases line up with TRBD2. This CDR3 comprises 16 residues. J was trimmed by 3 bases and V by 3 bases; bases with no gene match: 9. CDR1 and CDR2 (germline): MDHEN, SYDVKM. The CDR3 bases are TGTGCCAGCAGTTTCTATCTAGCGGGGTCCAGCTACGAGCAGTACTTC. Encoded protein: CASSFYLAGSSYEQYF.

The J gene is TRBJ2-6, the V gene TRBV5-4, with 11 bases matching TRBD1. Per the germline V gene, CDR1 is SGHNT and CDR2 is YYREEE (reference sequence). J gave up 4 bases and V 6 bases, and 12 bases lay outside the gene matches. This CDR3 region has 18 residues. The CDR3 reads CASTPGQGATVGANVLTF. CDR3 bases: TGTGCCAGCACGCCAGGACAGGGGGCCACCGTGGGGGCCAACGTCCTGACTTTC.

Concerning this clone: Sequence at one end of the junction differs from germline and may be a read error. V usage is TRBV7-8 and J usage is TRBJ2-7, with a weak D call TRBD2 (6 bases). Germline V lookup: CDR1 SGHVS, CDR2 FQNEAQ. The CDR3 runs 15 residues. The CDR3 here is CASSLAGTPLVEQYF. CDR3 nucleotide sequence: TGTGCCAGCAGCCTAGCCGGGACTCCCCTTGTCGAGCAGTACTTC.

This clone showed up just a few times. The chain has TRBV19 and TRBJ2-3, with D unresolved. CDR1 is LNHDA, CDR2 SQIVND, per germline (reference sequence). Trimming shortened V by 4 bases and J by 7 bases, and 15 bases separated the two germline ends. The CDR3 loop spans 14 amino acids. CDR3 nucleotide sequence: TGTGCCAGTAGTAATCTTCCCCAGGCTTATACGCAGTATTTT. Translated, it gives CASSNLPQAYTQYF.